The present T cell receptor beta chain was sequenced within a study of control samples from healthy donors and cancer patients. Some clones are missing from TCRdb's copy, which holds only in-frame ones; the method was immunoSEQ multiplex PCR. Among 400,000 to 500,000 clones, about nine tenths were seen once, and the ten largest hold more than 6%. Germline CDR1 reads LNHDA; CDR2 reads SQIVND (reference sequence). J lost 5 bases, V lost 6 bases, and 6 bases had no gene match. The CDR3 is 15 amino acids. The chain carries TRBV19 and TRBJ2-5, with 13 bases fitting TRBD2. The sequencing sample was made of PBMCs. This TCR was sampled from a man aged 40-49 years with head and neck cancer. CDR3 residues: CASSPGLAGLETQYF. The CDR3 DNA sequence: TGTGCCAGTAGCCCGGGACTAGCGGGGCTGGAGACCCAGTACTTC.